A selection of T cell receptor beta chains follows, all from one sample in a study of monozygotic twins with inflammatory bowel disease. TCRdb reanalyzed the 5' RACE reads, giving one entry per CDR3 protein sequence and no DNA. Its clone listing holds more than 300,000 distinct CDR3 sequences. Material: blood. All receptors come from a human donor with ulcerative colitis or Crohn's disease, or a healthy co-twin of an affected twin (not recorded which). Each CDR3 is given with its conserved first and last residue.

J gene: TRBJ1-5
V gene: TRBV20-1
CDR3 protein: CSARPGTGFGQPQHF

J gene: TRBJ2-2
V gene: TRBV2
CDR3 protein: CASTTTGDGELFF

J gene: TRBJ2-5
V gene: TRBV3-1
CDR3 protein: CASSQDLGTGGETQYF

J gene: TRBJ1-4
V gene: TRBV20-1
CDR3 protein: CSAGTGTTNEKLFF

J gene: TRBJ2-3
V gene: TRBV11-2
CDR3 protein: CASSPTLGRGGVTDTQYF

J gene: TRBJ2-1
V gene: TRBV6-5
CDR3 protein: CASSYRGSGAYNEQFF

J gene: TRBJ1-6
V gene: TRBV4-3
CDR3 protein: CASSQDSNGPRNSPLHF

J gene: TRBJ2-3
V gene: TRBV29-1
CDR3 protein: CSVRTRHTDTQYF

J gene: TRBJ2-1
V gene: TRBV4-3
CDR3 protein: CASSQETVPPYNEQFF

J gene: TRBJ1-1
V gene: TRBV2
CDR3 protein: CASTGGMNTEAFF

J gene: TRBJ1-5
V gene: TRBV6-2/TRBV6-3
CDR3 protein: CASSYSGQRDQPQHF

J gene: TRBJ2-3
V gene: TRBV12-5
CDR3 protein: CASGARPDTQYF

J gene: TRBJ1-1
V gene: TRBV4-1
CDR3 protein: CASSRPHQEAGGITEAFF

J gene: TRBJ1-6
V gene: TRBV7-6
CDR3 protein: CASSRDRVEYSPLHF

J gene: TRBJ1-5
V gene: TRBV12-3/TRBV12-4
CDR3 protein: CASTFGQFNQPQHF

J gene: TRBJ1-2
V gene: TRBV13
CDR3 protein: CASSLTGRRDYGYTF

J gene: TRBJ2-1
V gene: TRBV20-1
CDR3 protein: CSARDSPSGRDEQFF

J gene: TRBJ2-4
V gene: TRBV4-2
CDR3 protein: CASSQESEGQGANIQYF

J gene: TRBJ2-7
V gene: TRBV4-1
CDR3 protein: CASSQEWGQDYEQYF

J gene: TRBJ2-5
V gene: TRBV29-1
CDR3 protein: CSVNSRTHQETQYF

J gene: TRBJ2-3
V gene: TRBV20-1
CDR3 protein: CSARYRDAGTDTQYF

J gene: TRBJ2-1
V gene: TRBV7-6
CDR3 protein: CASSLVPTGREYNEQFF

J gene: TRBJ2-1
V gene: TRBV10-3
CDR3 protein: CAWGSGGFSSYNEQFF

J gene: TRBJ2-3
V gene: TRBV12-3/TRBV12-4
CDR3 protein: CASSPSTGDFSTDTQYF

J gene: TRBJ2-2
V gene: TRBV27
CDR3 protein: CASSLWQRKNTGELFF

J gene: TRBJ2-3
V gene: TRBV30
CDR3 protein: CARRPAGRPDTQYF

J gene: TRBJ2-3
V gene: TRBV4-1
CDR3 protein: CASSQGLAADTQYF

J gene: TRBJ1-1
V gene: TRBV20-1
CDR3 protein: CSALRTGFIGNTEAFF

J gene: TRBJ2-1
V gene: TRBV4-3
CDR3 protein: CASSQGEVGDSYNEQFF

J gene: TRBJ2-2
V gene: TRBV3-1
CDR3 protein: CASSQEFSGGPVNTGELFF

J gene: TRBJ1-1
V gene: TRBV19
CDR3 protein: CASSTVGWNTEAFF

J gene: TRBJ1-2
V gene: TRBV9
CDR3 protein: CASSLSKGDQNYGYTF

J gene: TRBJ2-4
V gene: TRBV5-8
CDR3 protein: CASSPGTVAKNIQYF

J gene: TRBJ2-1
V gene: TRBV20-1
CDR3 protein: CSAGTSGGRPNEQFF

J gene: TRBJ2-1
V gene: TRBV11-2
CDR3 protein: CASSPLGGISYNEQFF

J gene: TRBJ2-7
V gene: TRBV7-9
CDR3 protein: CASSLGSGSAF

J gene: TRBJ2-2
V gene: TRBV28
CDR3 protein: CASSFRSGGFVGELFF

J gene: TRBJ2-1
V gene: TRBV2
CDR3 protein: CASSRSGSSYNEQFF

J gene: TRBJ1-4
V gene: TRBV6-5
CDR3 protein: CASSYSGTRTGYEKLFF

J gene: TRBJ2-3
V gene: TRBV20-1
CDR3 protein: CSAISGTGGSTDTQYF

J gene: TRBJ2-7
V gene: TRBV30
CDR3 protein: CAWKARSSYEQYF

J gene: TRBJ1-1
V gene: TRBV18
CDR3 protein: CASSQIQGLYTEAFF

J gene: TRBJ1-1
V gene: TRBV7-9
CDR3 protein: CASSFWNTEAFF

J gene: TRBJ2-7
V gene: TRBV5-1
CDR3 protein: CASSFLTGGISYEQYF

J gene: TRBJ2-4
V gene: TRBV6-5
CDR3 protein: CASSWGLLAKNIQYF

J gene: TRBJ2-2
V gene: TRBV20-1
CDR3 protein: CSARIAGGENTGELFF

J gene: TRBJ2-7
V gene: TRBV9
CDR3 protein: CASSLQPTSGTSGGYPYEQYF

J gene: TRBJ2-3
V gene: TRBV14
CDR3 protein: CASSQDYRDGGTDTQYF

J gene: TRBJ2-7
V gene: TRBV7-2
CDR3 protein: CASSPSGLRTGEQYF

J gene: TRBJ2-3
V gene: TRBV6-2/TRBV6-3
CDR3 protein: CASSNRDMGTDTQYF

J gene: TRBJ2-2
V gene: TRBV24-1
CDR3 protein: CATSDWRGEGVTGELFF

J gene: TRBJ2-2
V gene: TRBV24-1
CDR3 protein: CATSRWPGELFF

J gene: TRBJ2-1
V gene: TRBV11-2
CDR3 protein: CASSLVMGGQGVNEQFF